What follows describes a single T cell receptor (beta chain). Antigen unknown. These data come from a study of CD8 T cells in Susac syndrome. Study findings and constraints: The relatively small number of individuals in the TCR sequencing and HLA analysis was acknowledged by the study.

RNA amounts of 0.5 to 1 ug underwent reverse transcription with random hexamers. By means of immunoSEQ multiplex PCR, TCR beta CDR3 spanning 54 Vbeta and 13 Jbeta underwent amplification. Each CDR3 protein gets one entry after TCRdb re-called the immunoSEQ multiplex PCR reads with MiXCR. Of roughly 120,000 distinct CDR3 sequences in the sample, 94% are singletons; the top ten hold about 0.089%. This CDR3 spans 17 amino acids. The germline V gene has CDR1 ENHRY and CDR2 SYGVKD. J was trimmed by 2 bases and V by 3 bases; bases with no gene match: 9. Sequencing of TCR beta, carried out with a high-throughput approach, was applied to CD8+ and CD4+ T cells from the blood. Through negative isolation, CD4+ and CD8+ T cells were obtained, while TEMRA cells were enriched using FACS.

The sample consisted of CD4+ T cells from PBMCs. This TCR was recovered from a human donor in good health. The V and J genes are TRBV10-3 and TRBJ1-5; 8 nucleotides line up with TRBD1. The DNA of the CDR3 is TGTGCCATCAGTGACGGCAGGGGGCTAACGGGCAATCAGCCCCAGCATTTT. It codes for CAISDGRGLTGNQPQHF.